These T cell receptor beta chains were read from a single sample in a study of cytomegalovirus exposure and HLA in healthy donors. The table came from immunoSEQ multiplex PCR; TCRdb's copy has only in-frame clones and leaves some out. The sample carries about 220,000 clones, about 77% recorded once. The specimen was PBMCs. Receptor source: a woman in her 30s in good health and CMV-seronegative. CDR3s include the opening cysteine and the closing phenylalanine or tryptophan. Each record gives: V gene, D gene, clone size, J gene, CDR3 DNA, CDR3 protein. A D gene is named only where the DNA matches it firmly. Clone size is given for some rows only: seen once, a few or many times, or a class if the clone is expanded.

V gene: TRBV5-4
D gene: NA
clone size: NA
J gene: TRBJ2-2
CDR3 DNA: TGTGCCAGCAGCCGCCAGGGTGGCGGGGAGCTGTTTTTT
CDR3 protein: CASSRQGGGELFF

V gene: TRBV7-9
D gene: TRBD1
clone size: NA
J gene: TRBJ1-6
CDR3 DNA: TGTGCCAGCAGCTCCTCACTAGCAGGGGGCCTTCCCTATAATTCACCCCTCCACTTT
CDR3 protein: CASSSSLAGGLPYNSPLHF

V gene: TRBV5-4
D gene: NA
clone size: many
J gene: TRBJ2-1
CDR3 DNA: TGTGCCAGCAGCTTGGGGACAGCAAATGAGCAGTTCTTC
CDR3 protein: CASSLGTANEQFF

V gene: TRBV4-2
D gene: NA
clone size: few
J gene: TRBJ2-7
CDR3 DNA: TGTGCCAGCAGCCAAGATAACAGCGGCGAGCAGTACTTC
CDR3 protein: CASSQDNSGEQYF

V gene: TRBV10-2
D gene: NA
clone size: NA
J gene: TRBJ1-1
CDR3 DNA: TGCGCCAGCAGTGAGTGGTCGGGGAACACTGAAGCTTTCTTT
CDR3 protein: CASSEWSGNTEAFF

V gene: TRBV6-4
D gene: NA
clone size: NA
J gene: TRBJ1-2
CDR3 DNA: TGTGCCAGCAGTCACCAGCTAGATAGTGGCTATGGCTACACCTTC
CDR3 protein: CASSHQLDSGYGYTF

V gene: TRBV7-3
D gene: NA
clone size: once
J gene: TRBJ2-2
CDR3 DNA: TGTGCCAGCAGCTTACTGAGTTCGGGCGGGGAGCTGTTTTTT
CDR3 protein: CASSLLSSGGELFF

V gene: TRBV7-9
D gene: NA
clone size: NA
J gene: TRBJ1-2
CDR3 DNA: TGTGCCAGCAGCTTAGGACAAGGGGTGGAGTATGGCTACACCTTC
CDR3 protein: CASSLGQGVEYGYTF

V gene: TRBV10-3
D gene: TRBD1
clone size: NA
J gene: TRBJ1-1
CDR3 DNA: TGTGCCATCACCCCGTCCTGGGACAGGGTATCTGAAGCTTTCTTT
CDR3 protein: CAITPSWDRVSEAFF

V gene: TRBV4-1
D gene: NA
clone size: NA
J gene: TRBJ2-1
CDR3 DNA: TGCGCCAGCAGCCATTCGGGAAGCTCCTACAATGAGCAGTTCTTC
CDR3 protein: CASSHSGSSYNEQFF

V gene: TRBV9
D gene: TRBD2
clone size: NA
J gene: TRBJ2-3
CDR3 DNA: TGTGCCAGCGGCCTCTGGGGGAGCGGGGGGGCCCGGGATACGCAGTATTTT
CDR3 protein: CASGLWGSGGARDTQYF

V gene: TRBV7-8
D gene: TRBD2
clone size: NA
J gene: TRBJ2-7
CDR3 DNA: TGTGCCATCAGCTCCCCCTCGACTACTAGCGGGACTACCTACGAGCAGTACTTC
CDR3 protein: CAISSPSTTSGTTYEQYF

V gene: TRBV14
D gene: NA
clone size: few
J gene: TRBJ1-1
CDR3 DNA: TGTGCCAGCAGCCAAGGGGCCGGGATGAACACTGAAGCTTTCTTT
CDR3 protein: CASSQGAGMNTEAFF

V gene: TRBV29-1
D gene: NA
clone size: NA
J gene: TRBJ1-1
CDR3 DNA: TGCAGCGTTGTCGGGACTTGGAACACTGAAGCTTTCTTT
CDR3 protein: CSVVGTWNTEAFF

V gene: TRBV27
D gene: NA
clone size: NA
J gene: TRBJ1-6
CDR3 DNA: TGTGCCAGCAGTTTGGCAGGCTGGAATTCACCCCTCCACTTT
CDR3 protein: CASSLAGWNSPLHF

V gene: TRBV7-2
D gene: NA
clone size: once
J gene: TRBJ2-7
CDR3 DNA: TGTGCCAGCAGCTTAGATTCAGGGGCCTACGAGCAGTACTTC
CDR3 protein: CASSLDSGAYEQYF

V gene: TRBV6-6
D gene: TRBD1
clone size: NA
J gene: TRBJ1-5
CDR3 DNA: TGTGCCAGCAGTAACCCGGGACAGTTCAATCAGCCCCAGCATTTT
CDR3 protein: CASSNPGQFNQPQHF

V gene: TRBV27
D gene: NA
clone size: NA
J gene: TRBJ2-3
CDR3 DNA: TGTGCCAGCAGTGTGGACCTTCGGGAGACAGATACGCAGTATTTT
CDR3 protein: CASSVDLRETDTQYF

V gene: TRBV18
D gene: NA
clone size: few
J gene: TRBJ1-1
CDR3 DNA: TGTGCCAGCTCATCAGACCGGGAGACTGAAGCTTTCTTT
CDR3 protein: CASSSDRETEAFF

V gene: TRBV4-1
D gene: NA
clone size: NA
J gene: TRBJ1-2
CDR3 DNA: TGCGCCAGCAGCCAAGCTCGAACAGACTATGGCTACACCTTC
CDR3 protein: CASSQARTDYGYTF

V gene: TRBV30
D gene: NA
clone size: NA
J gene: TRBJ1-2
CDR3 DNA: TGTGCCTGGAGGCTACATAGGGGTAGCTACACCTTC
CDR3 protein: CAWRLHRGSYTF

V gene: TRBV5-1
D gene: NA
clone size: NA
J gene: TRBJ1-2
CDR3 DNA: TGCGCCAGCAGCTTGGGAAGCGGAAACTATGGCTACACCTTC
CDR3 protein: CASSLGSGNYGYTF

V gene: TRBV29-1
D gene: NA
clone size: few
J gene: TRBJ1-2
CDR3 DNA: TGCAGCGTTGATGGGGGGGCAGACTATGGCTACACCTTC
CDR3 protein: CSVDGGADYGYTF

V gene: TRBV10-3
D gene: NA
clone size: few
J gene: TRBJ1-1
CDR3 DNA: TGTGCCATCAGTGAGCGGGGGGTGGACACTGAAGCTTTCTTT
CDR3 protein: CAISERGVDTEAFF

V gene: TRBV7-3
D gene: NA
clone size: few
J gene: TRBJ1-1
CDR3 DNA: TGTGCCAGCAGCTTGGGCGGACAGCAGAACACTGAAGCTTTCTTT
CDR3 protein: CASSLGGQQNTEAFF

V gene: TRBV9
D gene: TRBD2
clone size: NA
J gene: TRBJ2-7
CDR3 DNA: TGTGCCAGCAGCGTGGGAAGCGGGAACTACGAGCAGTACTTC
CDR3 protein: CASSVGSGNYEQYF

V gene: TRBV11-3
D gene: TRBD2
clone size: NA
J gene: TRBJ2-3
CDR3 DNA: TGTGCCAGCAGTTACACCGGCGGGGGACCGAGCACAGATACGCAGTATTTT
CDR3 protein: CASSYTGGGPSTDTQYF

V gene: TRBV5-6
D gene: TRBD2
clone size: NA
J gene: TRBJ2-1
CDR3 DNA: TGTGCCAGCAGCTTCCCCCGGACTAGCGGGGAGGAGCAGCAGTTCTTC
CDR3 protein: CASSFPRTSGEEQQFF

V gene: TRBV18
D gene: NA
clone size: few
J gene: TRBJ2-7
CDR3 DNA: TGTGCCAGCTCACCCCGGGGTCAGGGGGAGCAGTACTTC
CDR3 protein: CASSPRGQGEQYF

V gene: TRBV7-9
D gene: TRBD2
clone size: NA
J gene: TRBJ2-5
CDR3 DNA: TGTTCCAGCAGCTTAGCGCGGCTAGCGGGGGAAGAGACCCAGTACTTC
CDR3 protein: CSSSLARLAGEETQYF